These 11 T cell receptor beta chains came from one sample sequenced in a study of T cells in Graves' hyperthyroidism and ophthalmopathy. RNA transcripts gave rise to amplified TCR beta CDR3 regions. A first-round RT-PCR of the TCR CDR3 used the HTBI primer set. TCRdb reprocessed the multiplex PCR reads via MiXCR and lists one record per CDR3 protein. The sample consists of approximately 520,000 distinct CDR3 sequences, more than 20% of them appearing once. The sample taken for sequencing was blood. The receptors stem from a man younger than 35 with Graves' hyperthyroidism.

This clonotype turned up a few times. The chain uses TRBV5-1 and TRBJ1-3, with unresolved D. Trimming removed 0 bases at V and 0 bases at J, with 13 bases between. CDR1 is SGHRS, CDR2 YFSETQ, per germline. The CDR3 totals 17 residues. In DNA, the CDR3 is TGCGCCAGCAGCTTGGGTGGTGGTCCCCACTCTGGAAACACCATATATTTT. This gives the protein CASSLGGGPHSGNTIYF.

At least ten counts were recorded for this clonotype. The rearrangement links TRBV20-1 to TRBJ1-2; 8 positions agree with TRBD1. CDR3 length: 13 residues. CDR1 and CDR2 (germline): DFQATT, SNEGSKA (reference sequence). After removal of 1 base from V and 7 bases from J, the junction contained 5 bases not matched to a gene. The CDR3 loop is CSARATGEGGYTF. DNA for the CDR3: TGCAGTGCTAGAGCGACAGGGGAAGGTGGCTACACCTTC.

This clonotype was recorded at least ten times. J is TRBJ1-1 and V is TRBV19; TRBD1 aligns across 8 bases. Germline assignment: CDR1 LNHDA and CDR2 SQIVND (reference sequence). Germline trimming cut 3 bases from V and 14 bases from J; bases unmatched to any gene: 8. The CDR3 length is 12 residues. In nucleotides, the CDR3 is TGTGCCAGTAGTATCGGGACAGGAGGGACGTTCTTT. Encoded protein: CASSIGTGGTFF.

This clonotype has at least ten counts. An end of the junction differs from the germline gene, which may be a read error. V usage is TRBV7-9 and J usage is TRBJ2-7; D ambiguous. CDR1 is SEHNR and CDR2 is FQNEAQ in the germline V gene (reference sequence). This CDR3 has 13 residues. CDR3 in amino acids: CASSLAPSYGQYF. CDR3 DNA sequence: TGTGCCAGCAGCTTAGCGCCCAGCTACGGGCAGTACTTC.

This clonotype was found a few times. CDR3 sequence reads: CASSRAGQGRYEQYF. The CDR3 DNA reads TGTGCCAGCAGTCGCGCGGGACAGGGGAGGTACGAGCAGTACTTC. The chain has TRBV25-1 and TRBJ2-7; 10 positions agree with TRBD1. The CDR3 totals 15 residues. Germline CDR1 MGHDK, CDR2 SYGVNS. J lost 4 bases, V lost 5 bases, and 8 bases had no gene match.

This clonotype was detected ten times or more. Here the CDR3 DNA reads TGTGCCAGTAACAGAGGACGGGTGAACACTGAAGCTTTCTTT. Protein sequence: CASNRGRVNTEAFF. This chain connects TRBV19 to TRBJ1-1; D not certain. The V and J ends lost 7 bases and 0 bases respectively, with 12 bases between them. The CDR3 runs 14 residues. CDR1 and CDR2 (germline): LNHDA, SQIVND (reference sequence).

Ten or more counts support this clonotype. This rearrangement joins TRBV5-5 to TRBJ2-7, with TRBD2 as a possible D gene (5 bases). V gave up 0 bases and J gave up 2 bases, with 9 bases separating them. Germline V gives CDR1 SGHKS, CDR2 YYEKEE (reference sequence). CDR3 length: 14 amino acids. CDR3 amino acids: CASSLADGTYEQYF. The CDR3 nucleotides are TGTGCCAGCAGCTTGGCCGACGGGACCTACGAGCAGTACTTC.

This clonotype came up many times. V usage is TRBV12-3 or TRBV12-4 and J usage is TRBJ1-1; D may be TRBD1 (5 bases). V gave up 5 bases and J gave up 4 bases, with 11 bases separating them. The length of the CDR3 is 13 residues. The CDR3 spells CASSLFGGTEAFF. Written as DNA, the CDR3 is TGTGCCAGCAGTCTCTTCGGGGGCACTGAAGCTTTCTTT.

This clonotype occurred many times. The chain links TRBV6-1 to TRBJ1-2, with D maybe TRBD1 (5 bases). In germline, CDR1 is MNHNS, CDR2 SASEGT. The CDR3 contains 12 residues. Between the trimmed V and J ends, which lost 6 bases and 5 bases, there was a span of 10 bases. The DNA of the CDR3 is TGTGCCAGCAGCCCGGACATGTATGGCTACACCTTC. Residues: CASSPDMYGYTF.

This sequence joins TRBV15 and TRBJ2-7, with D uncertain. Germline V gives CDR1 LNHNV, CDR2 YYDKDF (reference sequence). There are 13 residues in the CDR3. Trimming pared 7 bases from V and 2 bases from J, leaving 12 bases between. The chain's CDR3 is CATNNEDPYEQYF. Written as DNA, the CDR3 is TGTGCCACCAACAATGAAGATCCCTACGAGCAGTACTTC.

This clonotype was counted at least ten times. The chain employs TRBV5-1 and TRBJ1-5; no firm D call. V gave up 0 bases and J gave up 11 bases, with 15 bases separating them. CDR1 and CDR2 (germline): SGHRS, YFSETQ. The CDR3 length is 14 residues. CDR3 loop: CASSLVSSRSAQHF. CDR3 in DNA: TGCGCCAGCAGCTTGGTCAGTTCCCGATCAGCCCAGCATTTT.